Below, 17 T cell receptor beta chains from the same sample are listed, as sequenced in a study of blood T cells in healthy people across ages. Together with a sample-barcoded 5' primer, a J-beta primer mix was included in a second PCR lasting about 6 to 11 cycles. TCRdb reprocessed the 5' RACE reads via MiXCR and lists one record per CDR3 protein. The data show about 1.4 million distinct CDR3 sequences, around 59% seen once. The sequencing sample was made of blood. Receptors originate from a man younger than 35 in good health.

This chain connects TRBV10-3 to TRBJ2-6; tentatively, D is TRBD1 or TRBD2 (5 bases each). CDR1 is ENHRY and CDR2 is SYGVKD in the germline V gene. This CDR3 region has 16 residues. V lost 6 bases to trimming and J lost 0 bases, with 12 bases between them. The CDR3 here is CAISRDRNSGANVLTF. CDR3 nucleotide sequence: TGTGCCATCAGCCGGGACCGCAACTCTGGGGCCAACGTCCTGACTTTC.

This clonotype has more than one count but fewer than ten. The V and J genes are TRBV20-1 and TRBJ1-4, with D unclear. V lost 3 bases, J lost 8 bases, and 16 bases lay in between. This CDR3 has 14 amino acids. Germline V gene data show CDR1 as DFQATT and CDR2 as SNEGSKA (reference sequence). The CDR3 loop reads CSASAGPIGEKLFF. In nucleotides, the CDR3 is TGCAGTGCTAGTGCCGGGCCCATAGGGGAAAAACTGTTTTTT.

V is TRBV10-3 and J is TRBJ2-2, with 9 bases aligning to TRBD1. The trim removed 6 bases at V and 4 bases at J, leaving 9 bases unmatched. The CDR3 runs to 16 residues. CDR1 is ENHRY, CDR2 SYGVKD, per germline. CDR3 in DNA: TGTGCCATCAGGAGACCGGGACAGGGCATCACCGGGGAGCTGTTTTTT. Amino acid sequence: CAIRRPGQGITGELFF.

This chain joins TRBV7-9 and TRBJ2-7, with D hard to call. There are 14 residues in the CDR3. The germline V gene has CDR1 SEHNR and CDR2 FQNEAQ (reference sequence). V was cut by 1 base and J by 2 bases, with 9 bases left in between. The CDR3 nucleotides are TGTGCCAGCAGCTTAGTCCGGCCCCCCTACGAGCAGTACTTC. It encodes CASSLVRPPYEQYF.

Here the CDR3 DNA reads TGTGCCAGCAGTGCCTCTCAAGAGCAGTTCTTC. Translated: CASSASQEQFF. The rearrangement links TRBV25-1 to TRBJ2-1; D not certain. This CDR3 spans 11 amino acids. Between the trimmed V and J ends, which lost 4 bases and 10 bases, there was a span of 8 bases. Germline CDR1 reads MGHDK; CDR2 reads SYGVNS.

The chain recombines TRBV2 with TRBJ2-6; D ambiguous. The CDR3 length is 14 residues. CDR1 is SNHLY, CDR2 FYNNEI, per germline. V shed 7 bases and J shed 0 bases, with 7 bases lying between them. CDR3 DNA sequence: TGTGCCAGCACCAGAGTCTCTGGGGCCAACGTCCTGACTTTC. This encodes CASTRVSGANVLTF.

The chain links TRBV20-1 to TRBJ2-4; D call uncertain. The DNA matches TRBJ2-7 better at its end, which makes the J call doubtful. This CDR3 region has 13 residues. CDR1 is DFQATT, CDR2 SNEGSKA, per germline (reference sequence). Here the CDR3 DNA reads TGCAGTGCCTCCGGGTCCCCCGCTAACGAGCAGTACTTC. It translates to CSASGSPANEQYF.

The chain uses TRBV6-1 and TRBJ1-1; D gene uncertain. CDR1 is MNHNS and CDR2 is SASEGT in the germline V gene. The CDR3 loop spans 16 amino acids. V lost 4 bases, J lost 0 bases, and 15 bases lay in between. CDR3 region: CASSADVVGMNTEAFF. In DNA form, the CDR3 reads TGTGCCAGCAGTGCAGACGTGGTCGGTATGAACACTGAAGCTTTCTTT.

The V gene is TRBV21-1, the J gene TRBJ2-1. TRBV21-1 constitutes a pseudogene. The CDR3 is made up of 10 amino acids. The CDR3, as DNA: TGTGCCAGCAGCAACCAGAAGCAGTTCTTC. This codes for CASSNQKQFF.

The chain carries TRBV29-1 and TRBJ2-1; D is tentatively TRBD1 or TRBD2 (5 bases each). V lost 2 bases and J lost 7, with 24 bases in between. Germline loops: CDR1 SQVTM, CDR2 ANQGSEA. There are 17 residues in the CDR3. The CDR3 protein is CSVEIVIGTALPNEQFF. The CDR3 coding sequence is TGCAGCGTTGAAATCGTCATTGGGACGGCCTTACCTAATGAGCAGTTCTTC.

The chain combines TRBV20-1 with TRBJ2-1; TRBD2 aligns across 9 bases. The germline CDR1 and CDR2 sequences are DFQATT and SNEGSKA (reference sequence). This CDR3 has 20 amino acids. J was trimmed by 4 bases and V by 4 bases; bases with no gene match: 23. CDR3 DNA: TGCAGTGCTATAAATCCTTCGGGACTAGCAGGGGGAAAGATTTACAATGAGCAGTTCTTC. Residues: CSAINPSGLAGGKIYNEQFF.

This chain joins TRBV7-9 and TRBJ1-6; TRBD1 matches at 7 bases. Per germline, CDR1 SEHNR and CDR2 FQNEAQ (reference sequence). The CDR3 is 15 amino acids. Trimming took 5 bases from V and 9 from J; bases not matched to a gene: 10. Here the CDR3 reads CASSRLQGDTSPLHF. In nucleotides, the CDR3 is TGTGCCAGCAGCAGACTCCAGGGGGATACTTCACCCCTCCACTTT.

The table lists this clonotype with a few counts. The chain employs TRBV20-1 and TRBJ2-7, with TRBD1 matching 10 bases. The CDR3 is made up of 15 amino acids. The germline V gene has CDR1 DFQATT and CDR2 SNEGSKA (reference sequence). V lost 7 bases to trimming and J lost 4 bases; unmatched junction nucleotides: 13. The DNA of the CDR3 is TGCAGTGTGTCATCCCCCGGGACAGGGGTATACGAGCAGTACTTC. Its translation is CSVSSPGTGVYEQYF.

The chain is built from TRBV4-3 and TRBJ2-2; 9 positions agree with TRBD2. Germline CDR1 LGHNA, CDR2 YSLEER. With V trimmed by 3 bases and J by 5 bases, 1 base remained unmatched. The CDR3 runs 14 residues. The CDR3 here is CASSQLAGTGELFF. In nucleotides, the CDR3 is TGCGCCAGCAGCCAGCTAGCGGGGACCGGGGAGCTGTTTTTT.

This clonotype was counted between two and nine times. The chain carries TRBV6-6 and TRBJ1-2; a weak D match, TRBD1 (5 bases). Germline V gene sequence: CDR1 MNHNY, CDR2 SVGAGI (reference sequence). Trimming stripped 0 bases from V and 5 bases from J, with 13 bases between. The CDR3 length is 15 residues. The CDR3 DNA sequence: TGTGCCAGCAGTTACTCGTCCAGGGAGGTTTATGGCTACACCTTC. Its protein is CASSYSSREVYGYTF.

This chain joins TRBV4-1 and TRBJ2-7; 10 bases are shared with TRBD2. Germline CDR1 reads MGHRA; CDR2 reads YSYEKL. This CDR3 region has 18 residues. V was clipped by 0 bases and J by 2 bases; unmatched bases: 10. The CDR3 loop reads CASSQEGPRTSGTYEQYF. CDR3 bases: TGCGCCAGCAGCCAAGAAGGTCCCCGGACTAGCGGAACCTACGAGCAGTACTTC.

The V call is TRBV28, the J call TRBJ2-7, with D possibly being TRBD1 or TRBD2 (5 bases each). The J call is doubtful: the DNA matches TRBJ2-5 better. Germline CDR1 reads MDHEN; CDR2 reads SYDVKM. This CDR3 comprises 14 residues. The DNA for the CDR3 is TGTGCCAGCACCTCAATACGGGGCTGGGAGACCCAGTACTTC. Its protein product is CASTSIRGWETQYF.